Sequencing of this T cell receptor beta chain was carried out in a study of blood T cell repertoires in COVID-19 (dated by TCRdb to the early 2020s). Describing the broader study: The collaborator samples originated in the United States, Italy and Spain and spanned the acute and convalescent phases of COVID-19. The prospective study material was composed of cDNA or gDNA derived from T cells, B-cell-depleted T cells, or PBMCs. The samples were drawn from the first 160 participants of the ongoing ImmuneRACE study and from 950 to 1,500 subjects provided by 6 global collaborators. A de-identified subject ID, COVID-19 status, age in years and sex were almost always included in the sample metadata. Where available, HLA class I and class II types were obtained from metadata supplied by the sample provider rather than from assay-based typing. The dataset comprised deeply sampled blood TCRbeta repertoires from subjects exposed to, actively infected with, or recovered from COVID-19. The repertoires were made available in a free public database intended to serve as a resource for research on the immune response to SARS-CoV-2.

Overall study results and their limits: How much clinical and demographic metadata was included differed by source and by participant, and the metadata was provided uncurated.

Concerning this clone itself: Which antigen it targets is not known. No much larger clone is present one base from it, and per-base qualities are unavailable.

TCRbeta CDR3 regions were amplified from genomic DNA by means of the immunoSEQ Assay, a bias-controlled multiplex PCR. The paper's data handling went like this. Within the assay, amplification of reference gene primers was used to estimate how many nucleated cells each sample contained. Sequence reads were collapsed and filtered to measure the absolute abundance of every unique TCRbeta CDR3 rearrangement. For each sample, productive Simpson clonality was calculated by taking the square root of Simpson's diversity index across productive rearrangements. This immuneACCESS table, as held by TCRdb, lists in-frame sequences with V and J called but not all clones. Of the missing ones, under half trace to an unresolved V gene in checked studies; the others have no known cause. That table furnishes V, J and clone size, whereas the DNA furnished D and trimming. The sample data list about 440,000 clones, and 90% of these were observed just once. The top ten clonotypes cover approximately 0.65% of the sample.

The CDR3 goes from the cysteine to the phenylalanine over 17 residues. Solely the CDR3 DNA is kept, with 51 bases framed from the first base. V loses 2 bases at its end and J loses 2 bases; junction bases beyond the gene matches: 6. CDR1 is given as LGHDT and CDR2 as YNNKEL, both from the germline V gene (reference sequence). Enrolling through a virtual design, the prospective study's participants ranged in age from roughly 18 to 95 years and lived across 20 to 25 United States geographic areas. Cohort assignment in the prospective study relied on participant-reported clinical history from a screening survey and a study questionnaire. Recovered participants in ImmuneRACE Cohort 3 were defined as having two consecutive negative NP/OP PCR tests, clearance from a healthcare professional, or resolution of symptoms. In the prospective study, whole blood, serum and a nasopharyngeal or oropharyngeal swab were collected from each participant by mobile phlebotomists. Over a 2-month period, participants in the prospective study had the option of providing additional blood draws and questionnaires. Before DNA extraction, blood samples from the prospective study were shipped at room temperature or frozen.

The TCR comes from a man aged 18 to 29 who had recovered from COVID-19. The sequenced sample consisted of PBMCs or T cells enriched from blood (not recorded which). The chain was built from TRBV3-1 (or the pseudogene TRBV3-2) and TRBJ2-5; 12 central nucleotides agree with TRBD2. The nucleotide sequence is TGTGCCAGCAGCCAAACACTAGCGGGAGGCCGGCAAGAGACCCAGTACTTC. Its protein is CASSQTLAGGRQETQYF.